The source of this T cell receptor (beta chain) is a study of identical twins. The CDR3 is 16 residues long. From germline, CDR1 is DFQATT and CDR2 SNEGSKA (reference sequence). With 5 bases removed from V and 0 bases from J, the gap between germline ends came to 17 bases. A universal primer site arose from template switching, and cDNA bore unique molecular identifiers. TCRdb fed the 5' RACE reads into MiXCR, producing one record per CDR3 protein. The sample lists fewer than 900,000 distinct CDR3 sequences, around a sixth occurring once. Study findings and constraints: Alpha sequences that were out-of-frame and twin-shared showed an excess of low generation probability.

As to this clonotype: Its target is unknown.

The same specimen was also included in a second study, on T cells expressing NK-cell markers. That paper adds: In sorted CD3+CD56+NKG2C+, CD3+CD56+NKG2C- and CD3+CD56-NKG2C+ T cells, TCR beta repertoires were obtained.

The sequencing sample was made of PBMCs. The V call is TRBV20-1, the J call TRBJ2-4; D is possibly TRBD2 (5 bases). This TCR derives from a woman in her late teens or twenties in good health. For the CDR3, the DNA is TGCAGTGCTTCAGGACCGCGGACTCTAGCCAAAAACATTCAGTACTTC. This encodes CSASGPRTLAKNIQYF.